The rows below give T cell receptor beta chains drawn from one sample of a study of blood T cell repertoires in COVID-19. Generated by immunoSEQ multiplex PCR, the TCRdb table keeps only in-frame clones and is missing some. The repertoire holds roughly 150,000 clones, with around 85% as singletons. Sequences were obtained from PBMCs or T cells enriched from blood (not recorded which). These TCRs come from a woman between 35 and 50 years old with acute COVID-19. Both conserved end residues are trimmed from each CDR3. Fields, in order: V gene, CDR3 protein.

v_call: TRBV9; cdr3_aa: ASTEQGSSVGELF
v_call: TRBV29-1; cdr3_aa: SARVNYGYT
v_call: TRBV7-8; cdr3_aa: ASSHRWTGGFGYT
v_call: TRBV19; cdr3_aa: ASSSFAGQFYGYT
v_call: TRBV30; cdr3_aa: ACGAEGYT
v_call: TRBV7-7; cdr3_aa: ASSYRPGTSNDLSSYNEQF
v_call: TRBV25-1; cdr3_aa: ASRTRGLTSYEQY
v_call: TRBV5-6; cdr3_aa: ASSLQGVAEAF
v_call: TRBV5-1; cdr3_aa: ASSLSGRAGANTEAF
v_call: TRBV6-5; cdr3_aa: ASTLGTGGSYT
v_call: TRBV5-1; cdr3_aa: ASSLVIAGGEAF
v_call: TRBV29-1; cdr3_aa: SVDPQETQY
v_call: TRBV5-6; cdr3_aa: ASSLAGGRGDTQY
v_call: TRBV7-9; cdr3_aa: ASSFVDASGAPYNEQF
v_call: TRBV9; cdr3_aa: ASSVAGPYGYT
v_call: TRBV4-1; cdr3_aa: ASSLSNGGRAGNEQF
v_call: TRBV19; cdr3_aa: ASSPKGSGNTIY